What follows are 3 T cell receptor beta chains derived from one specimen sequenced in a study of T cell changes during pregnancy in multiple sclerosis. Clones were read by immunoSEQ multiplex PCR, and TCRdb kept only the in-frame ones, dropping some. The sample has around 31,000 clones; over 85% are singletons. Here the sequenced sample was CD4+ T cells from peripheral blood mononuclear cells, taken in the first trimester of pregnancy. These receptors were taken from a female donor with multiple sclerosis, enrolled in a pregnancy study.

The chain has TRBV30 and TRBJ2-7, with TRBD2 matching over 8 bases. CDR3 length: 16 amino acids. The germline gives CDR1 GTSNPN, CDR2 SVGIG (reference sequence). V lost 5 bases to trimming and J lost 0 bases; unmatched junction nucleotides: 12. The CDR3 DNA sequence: TGTGCCTGGGGAGACCCTATAGCGGGAAGCTCCTACGAGCAGTACTTC. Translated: CAWGDPIAGSSYEQYF.

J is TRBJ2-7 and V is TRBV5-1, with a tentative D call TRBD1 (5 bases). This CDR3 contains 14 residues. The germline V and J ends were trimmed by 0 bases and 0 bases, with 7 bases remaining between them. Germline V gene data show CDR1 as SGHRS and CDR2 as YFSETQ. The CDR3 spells CASSLGRASYEQYF. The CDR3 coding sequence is TGCGCCAGCAGCTTGGGCAGGGCCTCCTACGAGCAGTACTTC.

The CDR3 reads CASSLAGLTRLGQYF. Written as DNA, the CDR3 is TGTGCCAGCAGCTTAGCGGGACTGACACGACTTGGGCAGTACTTC. V gene TRBV7-9 combines with J gene TRBJ2-7; D possibly corresponds to TRBD2 (6 bases). The V end was cut by 0 bases, the J end by 9 bases, with 18 bases between. Germline assignment: CDR1 SEHNR and CDR2 FQNEAQ (reference sequence). There are 15 residues in the CDR3.